This T cell receptor beta chain was recorded in a study of blood T cells in healthy people across ages. V gave up 3 bases and J gave up 10 bases, with 18 bases separating them. Germline-derived CDR1 and CDR2 are DFQATT and SNEGSKA (reference sequence). This CDR3 is built from 14 residues. Many counts were recorded for this clonotype. Primed by a sample-barcoded 5' primer and a J-beta primer mix, a second PCR proceeded for roughly 7 to 12 cycles. Every cDNA was tagged by a template-switch adaptor with 12 random nucleotides. TCRdb re-called the 5' RACE reads through MiXCR, storing one row per CDR3 protein. The table shows 700,000 or so distinct CDR3 sequences, with 22% occurring only once. Each donor had approximately 10 milliliters of peripheral blood drawn. Total RNA was extracted at no less than 5.5 micrograms per sample.

This chain connects TRBV20-1 to TRBJ1-4; D might be TRBD1 (5 bases). The sequenced material came from blood. The sequence was obtained from a man between 65 and 85 years old in good health. The CDR3 nucleotides read TGCAGTGCTAGGTCCCCCGGGGCTGCAGGAAAACTGTTTTTT. Translating it yields CSARSPGAAGKLFF.